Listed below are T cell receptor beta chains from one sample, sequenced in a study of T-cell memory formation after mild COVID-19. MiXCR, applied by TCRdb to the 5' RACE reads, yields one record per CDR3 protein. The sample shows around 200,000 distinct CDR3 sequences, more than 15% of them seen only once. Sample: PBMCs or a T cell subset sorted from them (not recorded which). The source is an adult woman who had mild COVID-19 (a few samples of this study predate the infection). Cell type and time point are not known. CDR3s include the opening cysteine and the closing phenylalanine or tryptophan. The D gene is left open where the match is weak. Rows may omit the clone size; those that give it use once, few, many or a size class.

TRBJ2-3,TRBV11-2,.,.,CATRRDGDTQYF,TGTGCTACGAGGCGGGATGGCGATACGCAGTATTTT
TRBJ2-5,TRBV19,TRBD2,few,CASSMGLAGRETQYF,TGTGCCAGTAGTATGGGACTAGCGGGAAGAGAGACCCAGTACTTC
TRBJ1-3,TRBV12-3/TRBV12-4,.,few,CASSFSGNGGNTIYF,TGTGCCAGCAGTTTCTCGGGTAATGGTGGAAACACCATATATTTT
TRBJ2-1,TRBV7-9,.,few,CASSLPQGSYNEQFF,TGTGCCAGCAGCTTACCCCAGGGCTCCTACAATGAGCAGTTCTTC
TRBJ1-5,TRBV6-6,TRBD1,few,CASKTGDQPQHF,TGTGCCAGTAAAACAGGGGATCAGCCCCAGCATTTT
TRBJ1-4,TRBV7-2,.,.,CASSGGANEKLFF,TGTGCCAGCAGTGGGGGGGCTAATGAAAAACTGTTTTTT
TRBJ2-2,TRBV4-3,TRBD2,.,CASSQTSGKTGELFF,TGCGCCAGCAGCCAGACTAGCGGGAAAACCGGGGAGCTGTTTTTT
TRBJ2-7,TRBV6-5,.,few,CASSRESRAYEQYF,TGTGCCAGCAGTCGGGAGTCCAGGGCCTACGAGCAGTACTTC
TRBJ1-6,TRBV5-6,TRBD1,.,CASSLGDRANSPLHF,TGTGCCAGCAGCTTGGGGGACAGGGCCAATTCACCCCTCCACTTT
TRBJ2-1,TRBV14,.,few,CASSQGIERGRYNEQFF,TGTGCCAGCAGCCAAGGAATTGAGAGGGGGAGATACAATGAGCAGTTCTTC
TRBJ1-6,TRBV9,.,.,CASSPTTGTVRGSPLHF,TGTGCCAGCAGCCCGACGACAGGTACCGTACGGGGTTCACCCCTCCACTTT
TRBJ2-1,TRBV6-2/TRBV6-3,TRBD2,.,CASSYPSGRASLGYEQFF,TGTGCCAGCAGTTACCCTAGCGGGAGGGCCAGTCTGGGCTATGAGCAGTTCTTC
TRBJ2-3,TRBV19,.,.,CASSINSATDTQYF,TGTGCCAGTAGTATTAACTCGGCCACAGATACGCAGTATTTT
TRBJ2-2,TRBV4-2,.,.,CASSQRVTGELFF,TGTGCCAGCAGCCAGAGAGTCACCGGGGAGCTGTTTTTT
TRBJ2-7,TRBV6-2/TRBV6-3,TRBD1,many,CASSPNDRAGAYEQYF,TGTGCCAGCAGCCCTAACGACAGGGCAGGCGCCTACGAGCAGTACTTC
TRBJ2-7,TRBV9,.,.,CASSPRGRDYEQYF,TGTGCCAGCAGCCCGAGAGGCAGGGATTACGAGCAGTACTTC
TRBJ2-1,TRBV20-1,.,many,CSAREGGPYNEQFF,TGCAGTGCTAGAGAAGGGGGACCCTACAATGAGCAGTTCTTC
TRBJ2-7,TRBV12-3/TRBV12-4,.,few,CASSLRGSVSYEQYF,TGTGCCAGCAGTTTAAGGGGGTCGGTTTCCTACGAGCAGTACTTC
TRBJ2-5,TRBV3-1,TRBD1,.,CASSPLTGGVETQYF,TGTGCCAGCAGCCCCTTGACAGGGGGCGTGGAGACCCAGTACTTC
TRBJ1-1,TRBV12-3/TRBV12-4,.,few,CASSPGAEAFF,TGTGCCAGCAGCCCCGGGGCTGAAGCTTTCTTT
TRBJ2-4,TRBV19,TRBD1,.,CASLNLGQGKNIQYF,TGTGCCAGCCTCAACCTGGGACAGGGGAAAAACATTCAGTACTTC
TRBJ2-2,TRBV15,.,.,CATAEGNIRDTGELFF,TGTGCCACCGCTGAGGGCAATATTCGAGACACCGGGGAGCTGTTTTTT
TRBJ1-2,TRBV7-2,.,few,CASSPGGENYGYTF,TGTGCCAGCAGCCCCGGGGGCGAGAACTATGGCTACACCTTC
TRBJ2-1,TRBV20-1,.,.,CSASVPPVYNEQFF,TGCAGTGCTTCAGTCCCACCGGTCTACAATGAGCAGTTCTTC
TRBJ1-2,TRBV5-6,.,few,CASSLRDNYGYTF,TGTGCCAGCAGCTTGAGGGATAACTATGGCTACACCTTC
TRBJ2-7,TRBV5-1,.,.,CASSLDSGHRDEQYF,TGCGCCAGCAGCTTGGATTCGGGACATCGGGACGAGCAGTACTTC
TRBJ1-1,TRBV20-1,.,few,CSAKGPNTEAFF,TGCAGTGCTAAGGGGCCAAACACTGAAGCTTTCTTT
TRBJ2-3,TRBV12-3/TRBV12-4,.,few,CASSLMGVGTDTQYF,TGTGCCAGCAGTTTGATGGGGGTTGGCACAGATACGCAGTATTTT
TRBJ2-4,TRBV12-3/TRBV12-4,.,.,CASSPRQRGLNPAKNIQYF,TGTGCCAGCAGTCCCAGACAGCGAGGATTGAACCCAGCCAAAAACATTCAGTACTTC
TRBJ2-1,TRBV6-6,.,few,CASSYSSGPEGNEQFF,TGTGCCAGCAGTTACTCGTCGGGACCTGAGGGGAATGAGCAGTTCTTC
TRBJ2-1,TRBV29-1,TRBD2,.,CSVALRGGLWEQFF,TGCAGCGTTGCTCTGCGGGGGGGCTTGTGGGAGCAGTTCTTC
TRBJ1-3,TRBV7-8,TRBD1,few,CASSLVDRGDTIYF,TGTGCCAGCAGCTTAGTCGACAGGGGTGACACCATATATTTT
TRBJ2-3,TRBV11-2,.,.,CASSLRQGHSGDTQYF,TGTGCCAGCAGCTTAAGGCAGGGACATAGTGGAGATACGCAGTATTTT
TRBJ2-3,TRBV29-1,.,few,CSVEKGSSDTQYF,TGCAGCGTTGAGAAGGGTAGCTCAGATACGCAGTATTTT
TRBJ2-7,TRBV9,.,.,CASSVSDREGSYEQYF,TGTGCCAGCAGCGTTTCGGACAGGGAGGGTTCCTACGAGCAGTACTTC
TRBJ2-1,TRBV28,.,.,CASSLGGRDNEQFF,TGTGCCAGCAGTTTGGGGGGCCGGGACAATGAGCAGTTCTTC
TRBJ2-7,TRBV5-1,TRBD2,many,CASSGSGTSSYEQYF,TGCGCCAGCAGCGGGTCCGGGACTAGCTCCTACGAGCAGTACTTC
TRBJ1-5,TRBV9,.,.,CASSPGTDYNQPQHF,TGTGCCAGCAGCCCAGGCACGGACTACAATCAGCCCCAGCATTTT
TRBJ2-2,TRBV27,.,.,CASSSWGANTGELFF,TGTGCCAGCAGCTCCTGGGGGGCGAACACCGGGGAGCTGTTTTTT
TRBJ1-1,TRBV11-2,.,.,CASSLASGPYSEAFF,TGTGCCAGCAGCTTAGCCTCAGGCCCTTATTCGGAAGCTTTCTTT
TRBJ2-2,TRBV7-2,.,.,CAGQVGGFRGELFF,TGTGCCGGTCAAGTAGGGGGTTTTCGCGGGGAGCTGTTTTTT
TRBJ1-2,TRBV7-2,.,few,CASSLDPSYGYTF,TGTGCCAGCAGCTTAGACCCCAGCTATGGCTACACCTTC
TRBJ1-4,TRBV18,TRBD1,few,CASSPLPGQGEKLFF,TGTGCCAGCTCACCCCTTCCGGGACAGGGAGAAAAACTGTTTTTT
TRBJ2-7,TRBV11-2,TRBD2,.,CASSLNSGSAYEQYF,TGTGCCAGCAGCTTAAATAGCGGGAGTGCCTACGAGCAGTACTTC
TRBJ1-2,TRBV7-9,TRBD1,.,CASSSSGTDLDGYTF,TGTGCCAGCAGTTCCTCGGGGACAGACCTGGATGGCTACACCTTC
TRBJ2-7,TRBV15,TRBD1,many,CATSRKSGTGAEQYF,TGTGCCACCAGCCGAAAGTCCGGGACAGGGGCCGAGCAGTACTTC
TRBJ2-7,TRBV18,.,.,CASSPKSGYEQYF,TGTGCCAGCTCACCAAAGTCTGGCTACGAGCAGTACTTC
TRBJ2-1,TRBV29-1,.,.,CSVMEGNNEQFF,TGCAGCGTTATGGAGGGGAACAATGAGCAGTTCTTC
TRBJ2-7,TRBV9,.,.,CASSASLAGEQYF,TGTGCCAGCAGCGCCTCTCTGGCAGGCGAGCAGTACTTC
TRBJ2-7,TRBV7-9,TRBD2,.,CASMISGISYEQYF,TGTGCCAGCATGATTAGCGGGATCTCCTACGAGCAGTACTTC
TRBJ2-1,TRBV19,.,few,CASSTWGEARNEQFF,TGTGCCAGTAGTACCTGGGGGGAGGCCCGAAATGAGCAGTTCTTC
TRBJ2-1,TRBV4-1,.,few,CASSQTATGHEQFF,TGCGCCAGCAGCCAAACCGCCACAGGACATGAGCAGTTCTTC
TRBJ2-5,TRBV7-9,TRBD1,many,CASSLDWDSQTQYF,TGTGCCAGCAGCTTAGACTGGGACAGCCAGACCCAGTACTTC
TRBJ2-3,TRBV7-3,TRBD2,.,CASSLRVGGAGDTQYF,TGTGCCAGCAGCTTAAGGGTCGGGGGGGCCGGAGATACGCAGTATTTT
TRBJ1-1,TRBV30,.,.,CAWSWRIEAFF,TGTGCCTGGAGTTGGAGGATTGAAGCTTTCTTT